What follows are 32 T cell receptor beta chains derived from one specimen sequenced in a study of blood T cell repertoires in COVID-19. Generated by immunoSEQ multiplex PCR, the TCRdb table keeps only in-frame clones and is missing some. Of 390,000 or so clones listed, around 87% are singletons. Material for sequencing was peripheral blood. Receptor source: a woman in her twenties or thirties with COVID-19, enrolled during active disease.

This sequence joins TRBV5-1 and TRBJ2-2; D might be TRBD2 (5 bases). The V end was cut by 4 bases, the J end by 1 base, with 11 bases between. CDR3 length: 15 residues. Germline values: CDR1 SGHRS, CDR2 YFSETQ. The CDR3 DNA reads TGCGCCAGCAGCCCTGAGAGCGGGAACACCGGGGAGCTGTTTTTT. Translated, it gives CASSPESGNTGELFF.

The chain links TRBV6-5 to TRBJ1-3; 7 nucleotides align to TRBD1. The germline V gene encodes CDR1 MNHEY and CDR2 SVGAGI. V shed 5 bases, J shed 4 bases, and the junction held 8 bases outside the gene matches. The CDR3 contains 15 residues. Here the CDR3 DNA reads TGTGCCAGCAGTCAGCGGACAGGTTCCGGAAACACCATATATTTT. Amino acid sequence: CASSQRTGSGNTIYF.

This chain links TRBV19 with TRBJ2-3; TRBD2 aligns across 9 bases. Looked up from germline, CDR1 is LNHDA and CDR2 is SQIVND (reference sequence). CDR3 length: 15 amino acids. The V and J ends lost 4 bases and 4 bases, in that order; junction bases with no gene match: 6. The CDR3 here is CASSNLAGGPDTQYF. The CDR3 nucleotides read TGTGCCAGTAGTAATCTGGCGGGAGGGCCAGATACGCAGTATTTT.

The chain recombines TRBV15 with TRBJ2-7; D remains ambiguous. Per the germline V gene, CDR1 is LNHNV and CDR2 is YYDKDF (reference sequence). V was clipped by 0 bases and J by 0 bases, with 9 bases between them. The CDR3 has 15 residues. Here the CDR3 reads CATSRDRRGSYEQYF. DNA of the CDR3: TGTGCCACCAGCAGAGATCGTCGCGGCTCCTACGAGCAGTACTTC.

The chain employs TRBV30 and TRBJ2-2; 8 bases align to TRBD1. V lost 7 bases and J lost 3; bases outside the gene matches: 4. Germline V gene lookup returns CDR1 GTSNPN and CDR2 SVGIG (reference sequence). The CDR3 totals 13 residues. CDR3 nucleotides: TGTGCCTACGGACAGGGCTACACCGGGGAGCTGTTTTTT. Translation: CAYGQGYTGELFF.

V and J are TRBV10-1 and TRBJ2-3; TRBD2 matches 9 bases. Looked up from germline, CDR1 is WNHNN and CDR2 is SYGVQD (reference sequence). V lost 4 bases, J lost 1 base, and 3 bases stayed unmatched. This CDR3 comprises 15 residues. For the CDR3, the DNA is TGCGCCAGCAGTGCTTTAGCGGGAGGCACAGATACGCAGTATTTT. Residues: CASSALAGGTDTQYF.

V and J are TRBV6-2 or TRBV6-3 and TRBJ1-1; D is uncertain. Looked up from germline, CDR1 is MNHEY and CDR2 is SVGEGT. V shed 5 bases and J shed 6 bases, with 7 bases lying between them. The CDR3 is 11 amino acids. CDR3 nucleotide sequence: TGTGCCAGCAGTCCGGGTGCTGAAGCTTTCTTT. Its translation: CASSPGAEAFF.

The rearrangement uses TRBV28 and TRBJ2-3; 9 bases match TRBD1. The CDR3 contains 15 residues. Trimming took 5 bases from V and 0 from J; bases not matched to a gene: 3. Germline CDR1 MDHEN, CDR2 SYDVKM. The CDR3 loop reads CASSPGQGSTDTQYF. The CDR3 region has the DNA TGTGCCAGCAGTCCGGGACAGGGAAGCACAGATACGCAGTATTTT.

This sequence joins TRBV29-1 and TRBJ2-3; D is perhaps TRBD1 (6 bases). The V gene lost 6 bases and the J gene lost 5 bases, with 15 bases spanning the gap. The CDR3 runs to 13 residues. CDR1 is SQVTM, CDR2 ANQGSEA, per germline. The CDR3 DNA follows: TGCAGCGTAGCTCCCGGGACAATAGATACGCAGTATTTT. Translation: CSVAPGTIDTQYF.

The genes are TRBV5-6 and TRBJ1-1, with D tentatively TRBD1 (5 bases). The CDR3 has 12 amino acids. Trimming cost V 3 bases and J 5 bases, with 8 bases left between them. Germline V lookup: CDR1 SGHDT, CDR2 YYEEEE. The CDR3 here is CASSYRRTEAFF. The CDR3 region has the DNA TGTGCCAGCAGCTACAGGAGAACTGAAGCTTTCTTT.

The V gene is TRBV4-1, the J gene TRBJ2-3; D is possibly TRBD2 (6 bases). Germline V gene sequence: CDR1 MGHRA, CDR2 YSYEKL. The V gene lost 4 bases and the J gene lost 1 base, with 12 bases spanning the gap. CDR3 size: 15 residues. CDR3 nucleotide sequence: TGCGCCAGCAGCCCCCGGTTAGCGGGCACAGATACGCAGTATTTT. Translation gives CASSPRLAGTDTQYF.

V and J are TRBV5-1 and TRBJ2-7, with a possible D match to TRBD1 (6 bases). V gave up 7 bases and J gave up 0 bases, with 17 bases separating them. The CDR3 sequence is 15 residues long. Germline values: CDR1 SGHRS, CDR2 YFSETQ. CDR3 nucleotides: TGCGCCAGCCGACCACAGGGCTCCAGCTCCTACGAGCAGTACTTC. Its protein is CASRPQGSSSYEQYF.

The V and J genes are TRBV9 and TRBJ2-3, with D possibly TRBD1 on 5 matching bases. Trimming cost V 7 bases and J 1 base, with 13 bases left between them. The germline gives CDR1 SGDLS, CDR2 YYNGEE. The CDR3 runs to 14 residues. CDR3 loop: CASGRGRGTDTQYF. The CDR3 bases are TGTGCCAGCGGTCGTGGCAGGGGCACAGATACGCAGTATTTT.

This chain uses TRBV27 with TRBJ1-6, with D unresolved. Germline CDR1 MNHEY, CDR2 SMNVEV (reference sequence). CDR3 length: 13 amino acids. Trimming pared 0 bases from V and 5 bases from J, leaving 2 bases between. The DNA of the CDR3 is TGTGCCAGCAGTTTATCCGATAATTCACCCCTCCACTTT. It codes for CASSLSDNSPLHF.

This chain links TRBV6-5 with TRBJ2-5; D not resolved. The CDR3 runs 15 residues. CDR1 and CDR2 from the germline V gene are MNHEY and SVGAGI. Trimming removed 7 bases from V and 4 bases from J, with 19 bases in between. CDR3 nucleotide sequence: TGTGCCAGCACCCCCCCGCGGCCATCCGGAGAGACCCAGTACTTC. It translates to CASTPPRPSGETQYF.

Details on this clone: The same CDR3 is also encoded by other DNA sequences in this sample. The genes are TRBV7-2 and TRBJ2-3; 10 nucleotides agree with TRBD1. This CDR3 is 15 amino acids long. The junction had 3 bases not matched to a gene; V was cut back by 4 bases and J by 2 bases. The germline V gene has CDR1 SGHTA and CDR2 FQGNSA. The DNA of the CDR3 is TGTGCCAGCAGCTCCGGGACAGGGGTCACAGATACGCAGTATTTT. Protein sequence: CASSSGTGVTDTQYF.

The rearrangement uses TRBV7-9 and TRBJ1-4, with TRBD1 matching over 9 bases. The germline CDR1 and CDR2 sequences are SEHNR and FQNEAQ (reference sequence). Trimming at V came to 5 bases and at J to 3 bases, leaving 4 bases not matched to a gene. The CDR3 covers 15 residues. CDR3 sequence: CASSPGQGSNEKLFF. The CDR3 nucleotides read TGTGCCAGCAGCCCGGGACAGGGATCTAATGAAAAACTGTTTTTT.

This rearrangement joins TRBV7-2 to TRBJ2-3, with 10 bases fitting TRBD2. CDR1 SGHTA and CDR2 FQGNSA come from the germline V gene. Trimming removed 4 bases from V and 5 bases from J; junction bases left unmatched: 3. This CDR3 has 14 amino acids. CDR3 DNA: TGTGCCAGCAGCTCACTAGCGGGAAGAGATACGCAGTATTTT. It yields the protein CASSSLAGRDTQYF.

The rearrangement joins TRBV29-1 to TRBJ1-2; 7 positions agree with TRBD1. The CDR3 totals 11 residues. Germline CDR1 reads SQVTM; CDR2 reads ANQGSEA. V dropped 6 bases and J dropped 5; count of bases not matched to a gene: 3. CDR3 in DNA: TGCAGCGTGGAACAGGGGTATGGCTACACCTTC. As protein: CSVEQGYGYTF. The entire variable domain, with the rest obtained from reference TRBV29-1 and TRBJ1-2, is as follows: SAVISQKPSRDICQRGTSLTIQCQVDSQVTMMFWYRQQPGQSLTLIATANQGSEATYESGFVIDKFPISRPNLTFSTLTVSNMSPEDSSIYLCSVEQGYGYTFGSGTRLTVV.

The rearrangement links TRBV5-6 to TRBJ2-2; weak D call: TRBD2 (6 bases). Germline CDR1 and CDR2: SGHDT and YYEEEE. The V end lost 4 bases, the J end lost 0 bases, and 13 bases lay between the germline ends. This CDR3 is built from 16 residues. In DNA, the CDR3 is TGTGCCAGCAGCAGATATTCGGGAGCGAACACCGGGGAGCTGTTTTTT. Translation: CASSRYSGANTGELFF. Full variable domain (missing parts from reference TRBV5-6 and TRBJ2-2): DAGVTQSPTHLIKTRGQQVTLRCSPKSGHDTVSWYQQALGQGPQFIFQYYEEEERQRGNFPDRFSGHQFPNYSSELNVNALLLGDSALYLCASSRYSGANTGELFFGEGSRLTVL.

The gene calls are TRBV19 and TRBJ2-1; D remains ambiguous. The CDR3 consists of 13 residues. Trimming removed 6 bases at V and 5 bases at J, with 11 bases between. Germline CDR1 and CDR2: LNHDA and SQIVND (reference sequence). CDR3 in DNA: TGTGCCAGTAGCCTGTCCCTCGACAATGAGCAGTTCTTC. Protein product: CASSLSLDNEQFF. The complete variable domain, with remaining parts taken from reference TRBV19 and TRBJ2-1, reads DGGITQSPKYLFRKEGQNVTLSCEQNLNHDAMYWYRQDPGQGLRLIYYSQIVNDFQKGDIAEGYSVSREKKESFPLTVTSAQKNPTAFYLCASSLSLDNEQFFGPGTRLTVL.

The chain joins TRBV28 to TRBJ2-7, with 7 nucleotides matching TRBD2. In germline, CDR1 is MDHEN, CDR2 SYDVKM. The CDR3 is made up of 15 amino acids. V dropped 3 bases and J dropped 3; count of bases not matched to a gene: 8. CDR3 protein: CASSFPTSVNYEQYF. CDR3 nucleotide sequence: TGTGCCAGCAGTTTCCCTACTAGCGTAAACTACGAGCAGTACTTC.

This sequence joins TRBV27 and TRBJ2-2; D is unclear. CDR3 length: 14 amino acids. Germline loops: CDR1 MNHEY, CDR2 SMNVEV (reference sequence). V was trimmed by 5 bases and J by 6 bases, leaving 13 bases between them. In DNA, the CDR3 is TGTGCCAGCAGTCCCCAGTTAATTCCCGGGGAGCTGTTTTTT. The encoded protein is CASSPQLIPGELFF.

The chain links TRBV9 to TRBJ1-1; 12 bases line up with TRBD1. Germline CDR1 is SGDLS and CDR2 is YYNGEE. The V gene end was trimmed by 0 bases and the J gene end by 7 bases; junction bases not matched to a gene: 4. This CDR3 has 15 residues. In DNA, the CDR3 is TGTGCCAGCAGCGTAGTGGGACAGGGGGCGGATGAAGCTTTCTTT. It specifies CASSVVGQGADEAFF. The full variable domain, with the rest looked up from reference TRBV9 and TRBJ1-1, is DSGVTQTPKHLITATGQRVTLRCSPRSGDLSVYWYQQSLDQGLQFLIQYYNGEERAKGNILERFSAQQFPDLHSELNLSSLELGDSALYFCASSVVGQGADEAFFGQGTRLTVV.

The chain recombines TRBV19 with TRBJ2-5, with 11 bases lining up with TRBD2. Trimming took 4 bases from V and 1 from J; bases not matched to a gene: 2. This CDR3 has 15 amino acids. Germline values: CDR1 LNHDA, CDR2 SQIVND (reference sequence). CDR3 nucleotides: TGTGCCAGTAGTAAAGGACTAGCGGGCCAAGAGACCCAGTACTTC. It yields the protein CASSKGLAGQETQYF.

The gene calls are TRBV7-2 and TRBJ2-7, with unresolved D. Germline CDR1 and CDR2: SGHTA and FQGNSA. This CDR3 has 13 residues. V lost 1 base to trimming and J lost 4 bases, with 8 bases between them. CDR3 coding DNA: TGTGCCAGCAGCTTAGGGGTGACTTACGAGCAGTACTTC. Amino acids: CASSLGVTYEQYF.

This clone was seen only a few times. The chain joins TRBV30 to TRBJ2-7, with TRBD1 matching 8 bases. Germline loops: CDR1 GTSNPN, CDR2 SVGIG (reference sequence). The CDR3 contains 16 residues. After removal of 2 bases from V and 6 bases from J, the junction contained 15 bases not matched to a gene. Here the CDR3 reads CAWSPNTGTGFGEQYF. DNA for the CDR3: TGTGCCTGGAGTCCCAACACCGGGACAGGTTTCGGCGAGCAGTACTTC.

This chain uses TRBV7-6 with TRBJ2-1, with D possibly TRBD1 on 6 matching bases. The ends were cut back, 0 bases at V and 7 bases at J, with 16 bases in the middle. CDR1 and CDR2 (germline): SGHVS, FNYEAQ. This CDR3 is 16 amino acids long. The CDR3 here is CASSLAFRGVENEQFF. DNA for the CDR3: TGTGCCAGCAGCTTAGCGTTCAGGGGAGTTGAGAATGAGCAGTTCTTC.

This chain joins TRBV6-1 and TRBJ1-2; TRBD1 matches 7 bases. Germline CDR1 MNHNS, CDR2 SASEGT. V was clipped by 4 bases and J by 0 bases; unmatched bases: 8. CDR3 size: 16 residues. The CDR3 here is CASSAPQGTANYGYTF. The CDR3 DNA sequence: TGTGCCAGCAGTGCTCCCCAGGGGACAGCTAACTATGGCTACACCTTC.

The chain has TRBV18 and TRBJ2-7; 7 positions agree with TRBD1. The V and J ends lost 3 bases and 3 bases, in that order; junction bases with no gene match: 2. Germline CDR1 and CDR2: KGHSH and LQKENI. This CDR3 is 13 amino acids long. The CDR3 nucleotides read TGTGCCAGCTCACCGGGGGACAGCTACGAGCAGTACTTC. It codes for CASSPGDSYEQYF.

For this clone: Other DNA sequences from this sample encode an identical CDR3 as well. The CDR3 DNA is TGTGCCAGCAGCCTAGGGGCCCCGTCCTACGAGCAGTACTTC. Its translation: CASSLGAPSYEQYF. The chain couples TRBV7-9 to TRBJ2-7; D may be TRBD1 (5 bases). The CDR3 has 14 amino acids. Deletions cut 5 bases from V and 1 base from J, with 12 bases between. The germline CDR1 and CDR2 sequences are SEHNR and FQNEAQ (reference sequence).

This chain uses TRBV29-1 with TRBJ2-4; 13 bases match TRBD2. The CDR3 runs 14 residues. Germline V gene data show CDR1 as SQVTM and CDR2 as ANQGSEA. The trim removed 4 bases at V and 8 bases at J, leaving 5 bases unmatched. CDR3 DNA: TGCAGCGTTGTAACGGGACTAGCGGGGTACATTCAGTACTTC. Amino acids: CSVVTGLAGYIQYF.